The T cell receptor beta chain described here comes from a study of OX40 agonist ivuxolimab in advanced cancers. Across the study: Ivuxolimab, which patients received intravenously every 2 weeks, was dosed at 0.01 to 10 mg/kg. Study-level findings and limits: Partial responders at 0.1-3.0 mg/kg had among the lowest clonal expansion. The study found that CD8+ T cells averaged more expanded clones than CD4+. Low normalized T-cell clonal expansion also characterized some of the nonresponders.

A note on this clone: As yet, its antigen is unknown.

Per the germline V gene, CDR1 is ENHRY and CDR2 is SYGVKD. The CDR3 spans 16 residues. V lost 0 bases, J lost 4 bases, and 14 bases lay in between. The method was immunoSEQ multiplex PCR; TCRdb's version includes in-frame clones alone and lacks a portion of them. The sample lists 90,000 to 100,000 clones; around 88% were seen once. This TCR was sampled from an adult with an advanced solid tumor such as melanoma, head and neck, liver or kidney cancer. The starting material was CD4+ or CD8+ T cells sorted from blood, obtained in a trial of the OX40 agonist ivuxolimab. The chain carries TRBV10-3 and TRBJ2-3; weak D call: TRBD2 (7 bases). CDR3 DNA sequence: TGTGCCATCAGTGAGTCAGGAGGGGGGGCCTCAGATACGCAGTATTTT. Translated, it gives CAISESGGGASDTQYF.